One T cell receptor (beta chain) is described in this entry. As yet, its antigen is unknown. Donors each had at least one pre-ART PBMC sample and at least two post-ART ones. Trimming pared 1 base from V and 3 bases from J, leaving 12 bases between. CDR3 length: 15 residues. The germline CDR1 and CDR2 sequences are MNHNS and SASEGT. Run at survey level, the immunoSEQ assay was version v3.0. The target of sequencing was roughly 35,000-55,000 T-cell genomes per sample. Measured with immunoSEQ multiplex PCR; TCRdb has only the in-frame clones, and not every one. This sample has about 38,000 clones, with roughly 76% found just once. This sample was taken from a study of long-term antiretroviral therapy in people with HIV. Overall study results and limits: Samples were collected from about 2004 to 2017 under possibly less effective ART regimens.

The chain links TRBV6-1 to TRBJ1-1; D is uncertain. The sequence came from a man between 18 and 35 years old with HIV. The material was unsorted PBMCs, obtained 1.5 years after starting antiretroviral therapy. The CDR3 DNA is TGTGCCAGCAGTGAAGGTTTCAACCGGGACACTGAAGCTTTCTTT. This sequence encodes CASSEGFNRDTEAFF.